A single sample gave rise to the 19 T cell receptor beta chains below, sequenced in a study of shared clonotypes between healthy human individuals. The data were produced by immunoSEQ multiplex PCR, yet TCRdb's version contains in-frame clones alone and is incomplete. The table has some 2 million clones, 85% to 95% seen once. The sequencing sample was made of naive CD4+ T cells sorted from blood. Subset in this sample: CD45RA+ positively selected. The source of these receptors is a man aged 18-30 years in good health.

V and J are TRBV2 and TRBJ2-7; D uncertain. CDR1 is SNHLY and CDR2 is FYNNEI in the germline V gene. V was trimmed by 0 bases and J by 7 bases, leaving 10 bases between them. The CDR3 is 13 residues long. DNA for the CDR3: TGTGCCAGCAGTGAAGCGCTCGGAACGGAGCAGTACTTC. It specifies CASSEALGTEQYF. The whole variable domain, remainder taken from reference TRBV2 and TRBJ2-7, is EPEVTQTPSHQVTQMGQEVILRCVPISNHLYFYWYRQILGQKVEFLVSFYNNEISEKSEIFDDQFSVERPDGSNFTLKIRSTKLEDSAMYFCASSEALGTEQYFGPGTRLTVT.

The chain combines TRBV6-5 with TRBJ2-5; perhaps TRBD1 as D (6 bases). The CDR3 has 14 amino acids. The V end was cut by 4 bases, the J end by 4 bases, with 13 bases between. CDR1 and CDR2 (germline): MNHEY, SVGAGI. The CDR3 is CASSSAGAPETQYF. CDR3 nucleotide sequence: TGTGCCAGCAGTTCGGCAGGGGCCCCAGAGACCCAGTACTTC.

This chain uses TRBV28 with TRBJ1-2; no reliable D call. The CDR3 runs to 16 residues. Trimming left V 4 bases short and J 4 bases short, with 19 bases between. Germline values: CDR1 MDHEN, CDR2 SYDVKM. The CDR3, as DNA: TGTGCCAGCAGTTCGAGAGGAGAGGGTGTTTCCTATGGCTACACCTTC. Translation: CASSSRGEGVSYGYTF.

Of note for this clone: The identical CDR3 is also encoded by other nucleotide sequences in the sample. The CDR3 DNA is TGCGCCAGCAGCTTGGGGGGACTCCAAGAGACCCAGTACTTC. It codes for CASSLGGLQETQYF. The J gene is TRBJ2-5, the V gene TRBV5-1, with D tentatively TRBD2 (6 bases). Germline V CDR1 and CDR2: SGHRS, YFSETQ. The CDR3 has 14 amino acids. V lost 0 bases to trimming and J lost 1 base, with 7 bases between them.

The sample holds one count of this clone. V and J are TRBV11-2 and TRBJ2-7; D remains ambiguous. The V gene lost 4 bases and the J gene lost 1 base, with 8 bases spanning the gap. The CDR3 loop spans 13 amino acids. Germline V lookup: CDR1 SGHAT, CDR2 FQNNGV. This chain's CDR3 is CASSSASSYEQYF. The CDR3 nucleotides are TGTGCCAGCAGCTCCGCCTCGTCCTACGAGCAGTACTTC.

The genes are TRBV18 and TRBJ2-1; D might be TRBD1 (6 bases). Germline V lookup: CDR1 KGHSH, CDR2 LQKENI. The CDR3 runs to 15 residues. Trimming pared 3 bases from V and 0 bases from J, leaving 9 bases between. The CDR3 nucleotides are TGTGCCAGCTCACCCGACAGGACCTCCTACAATGAGCAGTTCTTC. Amino acids: CASSPDRTSYNEQFF.

This chain joins TRBV11-2 and TRBJ2-2; D remains unclear. Trimming took off 0 bases at V and 8 bases at J, with 10 bases between the two ends. This CDR3 has 14 amino acids. Looked up from germline, CDR1 is SGHAT and CDR2 is FQNNGV. In DNA, the CDR3 is TGTGCCAGCAGCTTAGATTTTATCGGTGGGGAGCTGTTTTTT. Its protein product is CASSLDFIGGELFF.

This chain uses TRBV6-1 with TRBJ1-1; D may be TRBD1 (5 bases). Germline V gene sequence: CDR1 MNHNS, CDR2 SASEGT. V shed 6 bases and J shed 5 bases, with 16 bases lying between them. This CDR3 comprises 14 residues. For the CDR3, the DNA is TGTGCCAGCAGGGGTCCAGGGTGGAGGACTGAAGCTTTCTTT. Translating it yields CASRGPGWRTEAFF.

The chain carries TRBV29-1 and TRBJ2-7, with 10 bases aligning to TRBD1. The CDR3 contains 15 residues. CDR1 and CDR2 from the germline V gene are SQVTM and ANQGSEA. With V trimmed by 7 bases and J by 0 bases, 9 bases remained unmatched. The CDR3 DNA reads as TGCAGCGCCCCAGCCCGGACAGGGGGCTCCTACGAGCAGTACTTC. This translates into CSAPARTGGSYEQYF.

This clone was seen once. V gene TRBV30 combines with J gene TRBJ2-2; D might be TRBD1 (6 bases). There are 18 residues in the CDR3. Per the germline V gene, CDR1 is GTSNPN and CDR2 is SVGIG (reference sequence). Trimming stripped 0 bases from V and 1 base from J, with 18 bases between. The CDR3 here is CAWSVRSPGTLNTGELFF. Here the CDR3 DNA reads TGTGCCTGGAGTGTACGATCCCCCGGGACACTGAACACCGGGGAGCTGTTTTTT.

This chain links TRBV19 with TRBJ2-3; maybe TRBD2 (6 bases). Germline-derived CDR1 and CDR2 are LNHDA and SQIVND (reference sequence). The CDR3 totals 14 residues. V was shortened by 5 bases and J by 4 bases, with 13 bases between the two germline ends. The CDR3 is CASSAGQVPDTQYF. The DNA for the CDR3 is TGTGCCAGTAGTGCGGGGCAGGTCCCAGATACGCAGTATTTT.

The chain joins TRBV2 to TRBJ2-3, with D possibly being TRBD1 or TRBD2 (6 bases each). The CDR3 is 15 amino acids. V lost 4 bases to trimming and J lost 1 base, with 12 bases between them. In germline, CDR1 is SNHLY, CDR2 FYNNEI. The CDR3 bases are TGTGCCAGCAGTGGGGGGGCTTTTCGCACAGATACGCAGTATTTT. Encoded protein: CASSGGAFRTDTQYF.

The chain is built from TRBV18 and TRBJ1-3; 10 positions agree with TRBD1. This CDR3 has 18 residues. Germline loops: CDR1 KGHSH, CDR2 LQKENI. V lost 1 base, J lost 3 bases, and 9 bases stayed unmatched. The CDR3 spells CASSPRPGTGDHGNTIYF. The CDR3 DNA is TGTGCCAGCTCACCACGTCCCGGGACAGGGGATCATGGAAACACCATATATTTT.

The chain combines TRBV5-4 with TRBJ1-3; D unclear. CDR1 and CDR2 from the germline V gene are SGHNT and YYREEE (reference sequence). The V end was cut by 4 bases, the J end by 7 bases, with 12 bases between. This CDR3 is built from 13 residues. The CDR3 loop reads CASSPGLENTIYF. CDR3 in DNA: TGTGCCAGCAGCCCAGGACTGGAGAACACCATATATTTT.

This clone appeared once. CDR3 in DNA: TGTGCCAGCAGCCCAACTAGTGGAGGCACAGATACGCAGTATTTT. Its protein is CASSPTSGGTDTQYF. The genes are TRBV9 and TRBJ2-3, with a weak D call TRBD2 (5 bases). The germline gives CDR1 SGDLS, CDR2 YYNGEE. V gave up 4 bases and J gave up 1 base, with 13 bases separating them. CDR3 length: 15 residues.

The chain is built from TRBV2 and TRBJ2-7; 11 bases line up with TRBD1. Germline lookup yields CDR1 SNHLY and CDR2 FYNNEI. CDR3 size: 14 residues. After removal of 6 bases from V and 2 bases from J, the junction contained 3 bases not matched to a gene. The CDR3 DNA follows: TGTGCCAGCAGGAAGGGACAGGGGGCCTACGAGCAGTACTTC. Translating gives CASRKGQGAYEQYF. Together with reference TRBV2 and TRBJ2-7, the CDR3 gives the full variable domain: EPEVTQTPSHQVTQMGQEVILRCVPISNHLYFYWYRQILGQKVEFLVSFYNNEISEKSEIFDDQFSVERPDGSNFTLKIRSTKLEDSAMYFCASRKGQGAYEQYFGPGTRLTVT.

The chain is built from TRBV7-9 and TRBJ2-7, with 9 positions matching TRBD1. The trim removed 5 bases at V and 3 bases at J, leaving 8 bases unmatched. Germline V CDR1 and CDR2: SEHNR, FQNEAQ (reference sequence). CDR3 length: 15 residues. CDR3 region: CASSPRDRAYYEQYF. CDR3 coding DNA: TGTGCCAGCAGCCCCCGGGACAGGGCATACTACGAGCAGTACTTC.

CDR3 residues: CAISGGQGALNTEAFF. The DNA for the CDR3 is TGTGCCATCAGTGGTGGACAGGGGGCATTGAACACTGAAGCTTTCTTT. The gene calls are TRBV10-3 and TRBJ1-1; 11 bases map to TRBD1. This CDR3 spans 16 amino acids. The junction had 4 bases not matched to a gene; V was cut back by 4 bases and J by 0 bases. Germline values: CDR1 ENHRY, CDR2 SYGVKD.

The chain couples TRBV11-2 to TRBJ2-2; D may be TRBD2 (5 bases). There are 13 residues in the CDR3. The V gene lost 1 base and the J gene lost 8 bases, with 8 bases spanning the gap. Germline values: CDR1 SGHAT, CDR2 FQNNGV. CDR3 loop: CASSLGTSGELFF. The CDR3 DNA reads TGTGCCAGCAGCTTAGGGACTTCGGGGGAGCTGTTTTTT. Together with reference TRBV11-2 and TRBJ2-2, the CDR3 gives the full variable domain: EAGVAQSPRYKIIEKRQSVAFWCNPISGHATLYWYQQILGQGPKLLIQFQNNGVVDDSQLPKDRFSAERLKGVDSTLKIQPAKLEDSAVYLCASSLGTSGELFFGEGSRLTVL.